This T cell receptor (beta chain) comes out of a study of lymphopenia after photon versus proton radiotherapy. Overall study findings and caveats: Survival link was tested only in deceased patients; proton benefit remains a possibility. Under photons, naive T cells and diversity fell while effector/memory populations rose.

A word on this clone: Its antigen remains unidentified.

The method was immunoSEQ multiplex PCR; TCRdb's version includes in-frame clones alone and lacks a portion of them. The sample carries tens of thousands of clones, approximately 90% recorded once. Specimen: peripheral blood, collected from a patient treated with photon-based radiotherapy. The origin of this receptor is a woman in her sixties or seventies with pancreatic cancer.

The CDR3 DNA follows: TGTGCCAGCAGCTTGGGGGCCTCTAACTATGGCTACACCTTC. It specifies CASSLGASNYGYTF. The rearrangement joins TRBV5-8 to TRBJ1-2; D gene uncertain. Germline CDR1 SGHTS, CDR2 YDEGEE. V lost 0 bases to trimming and J lost 0 bases, with 6 bases between them. The CDR3 is 14 residues long.